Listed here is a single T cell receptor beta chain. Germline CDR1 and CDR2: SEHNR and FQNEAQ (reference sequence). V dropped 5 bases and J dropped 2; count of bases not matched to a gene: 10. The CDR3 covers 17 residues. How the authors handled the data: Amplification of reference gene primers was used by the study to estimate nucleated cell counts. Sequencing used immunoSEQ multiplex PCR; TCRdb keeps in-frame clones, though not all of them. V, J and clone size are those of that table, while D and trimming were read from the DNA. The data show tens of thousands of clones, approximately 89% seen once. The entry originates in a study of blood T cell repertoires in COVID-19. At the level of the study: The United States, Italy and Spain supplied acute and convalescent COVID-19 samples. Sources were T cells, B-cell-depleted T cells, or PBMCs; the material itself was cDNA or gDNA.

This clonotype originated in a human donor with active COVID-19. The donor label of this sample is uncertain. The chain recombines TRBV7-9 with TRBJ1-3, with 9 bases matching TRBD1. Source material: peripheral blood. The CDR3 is CASSKPGQGPAGNTIYF. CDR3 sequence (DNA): TGTGCCAGCAGCAAGCCGGGACAGGGTCCCGCTGGAAACACCATATATTTT.